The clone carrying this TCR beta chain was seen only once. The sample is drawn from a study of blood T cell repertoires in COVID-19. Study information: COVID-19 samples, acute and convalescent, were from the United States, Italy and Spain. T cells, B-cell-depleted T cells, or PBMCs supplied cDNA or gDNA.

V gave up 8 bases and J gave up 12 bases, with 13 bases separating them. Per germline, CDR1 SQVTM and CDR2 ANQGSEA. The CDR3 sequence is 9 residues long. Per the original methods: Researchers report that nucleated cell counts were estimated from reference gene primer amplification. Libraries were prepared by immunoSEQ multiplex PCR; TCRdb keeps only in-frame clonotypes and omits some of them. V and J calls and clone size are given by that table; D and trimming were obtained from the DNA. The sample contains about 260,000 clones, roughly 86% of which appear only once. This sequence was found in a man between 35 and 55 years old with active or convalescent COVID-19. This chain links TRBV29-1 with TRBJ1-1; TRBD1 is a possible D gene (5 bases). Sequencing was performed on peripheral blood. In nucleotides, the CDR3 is TGCAGCATGGACACGGGCCCTTTCTTT. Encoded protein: CSMDTGPFF.